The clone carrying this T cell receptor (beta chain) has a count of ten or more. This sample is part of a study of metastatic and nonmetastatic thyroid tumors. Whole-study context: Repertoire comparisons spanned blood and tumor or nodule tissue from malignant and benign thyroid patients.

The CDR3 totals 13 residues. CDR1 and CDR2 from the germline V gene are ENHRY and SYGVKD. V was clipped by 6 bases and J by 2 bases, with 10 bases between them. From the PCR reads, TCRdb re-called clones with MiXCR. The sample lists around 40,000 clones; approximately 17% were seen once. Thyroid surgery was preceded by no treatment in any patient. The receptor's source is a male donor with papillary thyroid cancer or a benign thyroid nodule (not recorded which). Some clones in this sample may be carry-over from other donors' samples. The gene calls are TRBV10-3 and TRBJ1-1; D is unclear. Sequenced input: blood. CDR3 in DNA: TGTGCCATCAGCGGGGATCACAACACTGAAGCTTTCTTT. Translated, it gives CAISGDHNTEAFF.